Following are 15 T cell receptor beta chains from one sample sequenced in a study of regulatory T cells in long-lasting Graves disease. Specified time point: newly diagnosed GD, antithyroid drugs for less than 3 months. RNA from PBMCs was the source of the TCR library. CDR3 regions were amplified by Arm-PCR using iRepertoire HTBI primers to build TCR beta libraries. TCRdb called the multiplex PCR reads again in MiXCR, with one record for every CDR3 protein. The table lists roughly 430,000 distinct CDR3 sequences, about a sixth of them singletons, with about 11% in the top ten. These records were also assigned to another study, of T cells in Graves' hyperthyroidism and ophthalmopathy.

Specimen: peripheral blood mononuclear cells (PBMCs), collected at new diagnosis, from a patient treated with antithyroid drugs. The receptor source for this set is a woman aged 25 to 39 with Graves disease.

This clonotype was seen ten or more times. The J gene is TRBJ2-7, the V gene TRBV20-1; the match to TRBD2 covers 12 bases. This CDR3 has 15 amino acids. In germline, CDR1 is DFQATT, CDR2 SNEGSKA (reference sequence). Unmatched junction bases numbered 2, after V lost 0 bases and J lost 2 bases. The CDR3 reads CSARETSGRTYEQYF. Written as DNA, the CDR3 is TGCAGTGCTAGAGAGACTAGCGGGAGAACCTACGAGCAGTACTTC.

Concerning this clonotype itself: The likely explanation is a read error, given a far larger clone one base away. This chain links TRBV2 with TRBJ2-7; D unclear. The CDR3 loop spans 15 amino acids. V lost 6 bases and J 7 bases, leaving 22 bases between the germline ends. CDR1 SNHLY and CDR2 FYNNEI come from the germline V gene. In nucleotides, the CDR3 is TGTGCCAGCAGACAACGAGACGAAAGCTACAATGAGCAGTACTTC. Translated: CASRQRDESYNEQYF.

This clonotype was recorded many times. The chain links TRBV5-1 to TRBJ2-3; 9 nucleotides line up with TRBD2. The germline CDR1 and CDR2 sequences are SGHRS and YFSETQ. V was pared by 3 bases and J by 4 bases, with 9 bases of the junction left unmatched. The CDR3 is made up of 16 amino acids. CDR3 residues: CASSSLTSGGADTQYF. The CDR3 DNA is TGCGCCAGCAGCTCCCTGACTAGCGGAGGCGCAGATACGCAGTATTTT.

Only a few counts were recorded for this clonotype. The J gene is TRBJ2-1, the V gene TRBV16; no firm D call. The V gene's germline CDR1 is KGHSY and CDR2 FQNENV. This CDR3 has 15 amino acids. Trimming pared 7 bases from V and 0 bases from J, leaving 13 bases between. CDR3 protein: CASTKRYSSYNEQFF. In DNA form, the CDR3 reads TGTGCCAGCACCAAACGTTATTCCTCCTACAATGAGCAGTTCTTC.

This clonotype was seen a handful of times. The chain joins TRBV15 to TRBJ2-7; 7 bases line up with TRBD1. Germline lookup yields CDR1 LNHNV and CDR2 YYDKDF (reference sequence). J gave up 6 bases and V 2 bases, and 10 bases lay outside the gene matches. This CDR3 region has 15 residues. CDR3: CATSRSRDSLSEQYF. Written as DNA, the CDR3 is TGTGCCACCAGCAGAAGCCGGGACAGCCTTTCCGAGCAGTACTTC.

J is TRBJ1-2 and V is TRBV27, with a possible D match to TRBD1 (5 bases). Germline V gene data show CDR1 as MNHEY and CDR2 as SMNVEV (reference sequence). The length of the CDR3 is 17 residues. Between the trimmed V and J ends, which lost 2 bases and 3 bases, there was a span of 19 bases. The CDR3 DNA follows: TGTGCCAGCAGTTTACCCCTTACGACAGTGCAGCACTATGGCTACACCTTC. It yields the protein CASSLPLTTVQHYGYTF.

The chain is built from TRBV5-5 and TRBJ1-2; D might be TRBD1 (6 bases). Trimming stripped 5 bases from V and 8 bases from J, with 37 bases between. Germline loops: CDR1 SGHKS, CDR2 YYEKEE (reference sequence). There are 20 residues in the CDR3. CDR3 bases: TGTGCCAGCAGAGATTGGGGGCCGGTTTCGGGTGACAGGTCCCTCCGGGGCTACACCTTC. Its translation is CASRDWGPVSGDRSLRGYTF.

In regard to this clonotype: Possible read error: a much larger clone is one base away. The chain is built from TRBV6-1 and TRBJ1-1; TRBD1 is a possible D gene (5 bases). Trimming cost V 5 bases and J 2 bases, with 12 bases left between them. This CDR3 contains 14 residues. In germline, CDR1 is MNHNS, CDR2 SASEGT. The CDR3 is CASSRRTPNTEAFF. CDR3 sequence (DNA): TGTGCCAGCAGTCGCCGGACACCTAACACTGAAGCTTTCTTT.

The rearrangement uses TRBV6-5 and TRBJ1-3; perhaps TRBD1 as D (6 bases). Germline V gene sequence: CDR1 MNHEY, CDR2 SVGAGI. The CDR3 length is 16 residues. Trimming cost V 0 bases and J 8 bases, with 17 bases left between them. CDR3 coding DNA: TGTGCCAGCAGTTACTCCCGACAGGCCCTTGGGGACACCATATATTTT. Protein: CASSYSRQALGDTIYF.

To note about this clonotype: Since no conserved phenylalanine or tryptophan closes the CDR3, a read error is the likely cause. This chain links TRBV4-1 with TRBJ2-7; TRBD1 might be the D (6 bases). The CDR3 runs to 18 residues. Looked up from germline, CDR1 is MGHRA and CDR2 is YSYEKL. Deletions cut 0 bases from V and 2 bases from J, with 20 bases between. CDR3 nucleotide sequence: TGCGCCAGCAGCCAAGAGGGGGCGGCCACTGGCGTAACCTACGAGCAGTACCTC. This codes for CASSQEGAATGVTYEQYL.

In this sample, this clonotype turned up many times. The DNA for the CDR3 is TGTGCCAGCAGTTACGGACAGGGTCATGGCTACACCTTC. Protein: CASSYGQGHGYTF. The V gene is TRBV28, the J gene TRBJ1-2; 8 positions agree with TRBD1. V was clipped by 4 bases and J by 6 bases; unmatched bases: 4. From germline, CDR1 is MDHEN and CDR2 SYDVKM. The CDR3 is 13 residues long.

The genes are TRBV10-3 and TRBJ2-1; weak D call: TRBD2 (5 bases). The CDR3 length is 12 residues. Trimming stripped 6 bases from V and 8 bases from J, with 11 bases between. In germline, CDR1 is ENHRY, CDR2 SYGVKD. The CDR3 nucleotides are TGTGCCATCAGGGGAGACGGGGATGAGCAGTTCTTC. Amino acid sequence: CAIRGDGDEQFF.

The V and J genes are TRBV20-1 and TRBJ1-3; D is possibly TRBD1 (5 bases). V was clipped by 6 bases and J by 0 bases, with 12 bases between them. In germline, CDR1 is DFQATT, CDR2 SNEGSKA (reference sequence). This CDR3 comprises 14 residues. As DNA, the CDR3 is TGCAGTGCGGGAGACAGACTCTCTGGAAACACCATATATTTT. Encoded protein: CSAGDRLSGNTIYF.

This clonotype was counted ten times or more. The chain combines TRBV6-2 or TRBV6-3 with TRBJ2-1; D gene uncertain. Germline V gene lookup returns CDR1 MNHEY and CDR2 SVGEGT. Trimming stripped 3 bases from V and 6 bases from J, with 3 bases between. This CDR3 has 11 residues. Here the CDR3 reads CASSYGNEQFF. The DNA of the CDR3 is TGTGCCAGCAGTTATGGCAATGAGCAGTTCTTC.

Ten or more counts support this clonotype. The chain couples TRBV7-2 to TRBJ2-5; no reliable D call. Trimming took off 1 base at V and 5 bases at J, with 14 bases between the two ends. This CDR3 comprises 15 residues. From germline, CDR1 is SGHTA and CDR2 FQGNSA. The CDR3 region has the DNA TGTGCCAGCAGCTTAGACGCGAATGCGGTGGAGACCCAGTACTTC. Its protein is CASSLDANAVETQYF.